A single T cell receptor (beta chain) is shown here with its context. The TCRbeta library was prepared with unique molecular identifiers. TCRdb reanalysed the PCR reads using MiXCR and keeps one entry per CDR3 protein. This repertoire shows 300,000 to 350,000 distinct CDR3 sequences, about 16% found once; its top ten account for about 41%. The data were taken from a study of T-cell reconstitution after alpha-beta-depleted transplantation in children. Trimming removed 1 base from V and 4 bases from J, with 7 bases in between. The CDR3 is 14 residues long. This receptor was obtained from a male patient aged 2 to 10 who had a stem cell transplant for acute lymphoblastic leukemia, so the T cells may come from the graft donor. V gene TRBV12-3 or TRBV12-4 combines with J gene TRBJ2-2; no reliable D call. The input for sequencing was PBMCs, mostly from graft donor cells, taken 360 days after TCRalphabeta/CD19-depleted stem cell transplant. CDR3 protein: CASSLGPTTGELFF. DNA of the CDR3: TGTGCCAGCAGTTTAGGGCCCACCACCGGGGAGCTGTTTTTT.